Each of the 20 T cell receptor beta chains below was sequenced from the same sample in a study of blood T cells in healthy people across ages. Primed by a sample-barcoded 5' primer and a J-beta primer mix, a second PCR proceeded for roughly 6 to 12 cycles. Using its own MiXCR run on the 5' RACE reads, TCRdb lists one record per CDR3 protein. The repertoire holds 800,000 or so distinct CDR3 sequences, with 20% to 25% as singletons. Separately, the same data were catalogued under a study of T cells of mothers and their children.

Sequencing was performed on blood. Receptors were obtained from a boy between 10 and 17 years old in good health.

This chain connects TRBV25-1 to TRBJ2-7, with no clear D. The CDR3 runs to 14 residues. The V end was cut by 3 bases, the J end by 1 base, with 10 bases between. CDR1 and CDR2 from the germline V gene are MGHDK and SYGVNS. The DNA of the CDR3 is TGTGCCAGCAGTGATCACCCGAGTTCCTACGAGCAGTACTTC. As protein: CASSDHPSSYEQYF.

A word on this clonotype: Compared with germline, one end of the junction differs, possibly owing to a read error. Written as DNA, the CDR3 is TGTGCCGGCAGTTTATGGACCGCAGGTCAGCCCCAGCATTTT. This gives the protein CAGSLWTAGQPQHF. This chain connects TRBV28 to TRBJ1-5; no clear D. The CDR3 is 14 amino acids. Germline CDR1 reads MDHEN; CDR2 reads SYDVKM.

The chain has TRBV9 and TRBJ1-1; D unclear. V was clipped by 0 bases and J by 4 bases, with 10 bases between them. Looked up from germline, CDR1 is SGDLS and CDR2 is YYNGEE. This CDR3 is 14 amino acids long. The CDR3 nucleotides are TGTGCCAGCAGCGTAGGGGCAGAATCCACTGAAGCTTTCTTT. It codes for CASSVGAESTEAFF.

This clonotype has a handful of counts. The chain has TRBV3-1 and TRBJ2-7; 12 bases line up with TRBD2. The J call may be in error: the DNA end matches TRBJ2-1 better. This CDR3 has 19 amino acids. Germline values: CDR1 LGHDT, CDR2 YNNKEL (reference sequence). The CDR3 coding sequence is TGTGCCAGCAGCCCACGACTGGCGTCCACTAGCGGGGGGTGGAATGAGCAGTTCTTC. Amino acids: CASSPRLASTSGGWNEQFF.

CDR3 sequence (DNA): TGCAGCGTTGTGGGCGGTTTGGGGATTGAGCAGTTCTTC. This sequence encodes CSVVGGLGIEQFF. The chain carries TRBV29-1 and TRBJ2-1, with D unresolved. CDR1 and CDR2 from the germline V gene are SQVTM and ANQGSEA. The length of the CDR3 is 13 residues. V was shortened by 4 bases and J by 9 bases, with 16 bases between the two germline ends.

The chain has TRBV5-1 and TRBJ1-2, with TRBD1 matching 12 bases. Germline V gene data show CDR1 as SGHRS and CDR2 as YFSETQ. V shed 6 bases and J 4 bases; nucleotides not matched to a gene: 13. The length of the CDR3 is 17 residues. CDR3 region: CASTTTGTGGGIYGYTF. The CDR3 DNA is TGCGCCAGCACCACCACCGGGACAGGGGGCGGGATCTATGGCTACACCTTC.

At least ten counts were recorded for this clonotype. DNA of the CDR3: TGTGCCAGCAGGGCGACAGGGGGGATCTACGAGCAGTACTTC. The encoded protein is CASRATGGIYEQYF. The chain is built from TRBV2 and TRBJ2-7, with 9 bases that match TRBD1. Germline lookup yields CDR1 SNHLY and CDR2 FYNNEI. The CDR3 loop spans 14 amino acids. Trimming took 6 bases from V and 3 from J; bases not matched to a gene: 6.

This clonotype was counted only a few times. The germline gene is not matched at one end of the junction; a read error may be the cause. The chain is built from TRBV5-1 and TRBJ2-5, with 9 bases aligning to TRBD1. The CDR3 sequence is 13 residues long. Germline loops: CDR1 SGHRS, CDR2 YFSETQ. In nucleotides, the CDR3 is TGCGCCAGCAGCAGAGCCGGGACAGGGAAGGAGTTCTTC. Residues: CASSRAGTGKEFF.

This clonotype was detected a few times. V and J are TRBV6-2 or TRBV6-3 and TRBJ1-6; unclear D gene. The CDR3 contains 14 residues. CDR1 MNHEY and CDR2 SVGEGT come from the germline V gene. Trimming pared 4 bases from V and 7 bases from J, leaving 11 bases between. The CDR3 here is CASSSPIQNSPLHF. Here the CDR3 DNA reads TGTGCCAGCAGTTCTCCTATACAGAATTCACCCCTCCACTTT.

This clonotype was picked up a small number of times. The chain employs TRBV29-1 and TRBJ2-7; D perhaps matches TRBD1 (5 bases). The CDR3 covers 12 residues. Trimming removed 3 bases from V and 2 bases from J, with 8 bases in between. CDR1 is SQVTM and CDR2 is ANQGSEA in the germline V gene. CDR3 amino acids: CSVEGPAYEQYF. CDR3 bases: TGCAGCGTTGAGGGGCCAGCCTACGAGCAGTACTTC.

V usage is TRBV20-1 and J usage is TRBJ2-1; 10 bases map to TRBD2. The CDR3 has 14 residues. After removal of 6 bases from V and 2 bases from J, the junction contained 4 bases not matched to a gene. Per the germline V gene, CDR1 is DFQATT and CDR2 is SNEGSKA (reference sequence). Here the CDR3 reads CSATSGAAYNEQFF. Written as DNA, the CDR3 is TGCAGTGCCACTAGCGGGGCCGCCTACAATGAGCAGTTCTTC.

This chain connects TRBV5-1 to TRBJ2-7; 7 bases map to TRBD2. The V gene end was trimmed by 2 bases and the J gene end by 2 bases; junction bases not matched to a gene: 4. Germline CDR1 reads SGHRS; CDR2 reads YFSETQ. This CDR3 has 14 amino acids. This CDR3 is CASSFGGNPYEQYF. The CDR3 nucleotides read TGCGCCAGCAGCTTCGGGGGGAATCCCTACGAGCAGTACTTC.

The CDR3 DNA reads TGCAGTGCTAGAGATAGGCGGCAGGGGGACACCGGGGAGCTGTTTTTT. Its translation: CSARDRRQGDTGELFF. The V and J genes are TRBV20-1 and TRBJ2-2; 7 bases map to TRBD1. CDR3 length equals 16 residues. J was trimmed by 3 bases and V by 0 bases; bases with no gene match: 7. The germline gives CDR1 DFQATT, CDR2 SNEGSKA (reference sequence).

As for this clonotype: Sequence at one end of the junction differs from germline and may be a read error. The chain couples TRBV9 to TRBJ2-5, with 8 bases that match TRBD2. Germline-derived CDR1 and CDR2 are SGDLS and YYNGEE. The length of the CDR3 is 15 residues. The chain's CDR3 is CASSFSGDPQETQCF. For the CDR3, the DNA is TGTGCCAGCAGCTTTAGCGGGGACCCCCAAGAGACCCAGTGCTTC.

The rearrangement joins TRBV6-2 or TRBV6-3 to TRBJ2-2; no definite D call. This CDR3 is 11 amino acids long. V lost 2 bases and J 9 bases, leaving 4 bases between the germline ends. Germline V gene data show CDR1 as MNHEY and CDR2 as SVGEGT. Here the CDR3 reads CASSYGRELFF. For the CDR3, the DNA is TGTGCCAGCAGTTACGGCAGGGAGCTGTTTTTT.

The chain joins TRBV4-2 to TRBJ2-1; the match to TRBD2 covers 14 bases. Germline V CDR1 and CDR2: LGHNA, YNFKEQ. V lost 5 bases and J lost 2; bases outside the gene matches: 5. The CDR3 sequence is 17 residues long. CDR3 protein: CASSTRLAGGTYNEQFF. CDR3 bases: TGTGCCAGCAGCACCCGACTAGCGGGAGGGACCTACAATGAGCAGTTCTTC.

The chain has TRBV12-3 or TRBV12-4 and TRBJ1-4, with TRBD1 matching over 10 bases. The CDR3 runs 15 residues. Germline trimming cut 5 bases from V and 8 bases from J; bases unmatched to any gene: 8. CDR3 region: CASSTDRGAREKLFF. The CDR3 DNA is TGTGCCAGCAGTACGGACAGGGGGGCGAGGGAAAAACTGTTTTTT.

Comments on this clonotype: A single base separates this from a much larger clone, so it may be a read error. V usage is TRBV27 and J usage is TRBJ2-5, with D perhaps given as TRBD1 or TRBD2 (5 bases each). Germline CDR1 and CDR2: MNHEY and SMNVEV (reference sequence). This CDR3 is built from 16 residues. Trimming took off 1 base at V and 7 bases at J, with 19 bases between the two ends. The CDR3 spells CASSLWAGTTDATQYF. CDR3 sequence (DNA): TGTGCCAGCAGTTTATGGGCCGGGACGACTGACGCGACCCAGTACTTC.

The CDR3, as DNA: TGCAGCGTGGGACTAGCGGGAGGCACAGATACGCAGTATTTT. Translating it yields CSVGLAGGTDTQYF. The chain couples TRBV29-1 to TRBJ2-3, with 14 bases identical to TRBD2. V trimming: 6 bases; J trimming: 1 base; junction bases outside the gene matches: 0. The germline CDR1 and CDR2 sequences are SQVTM and ANQGSEA. The CDR3 is 14 amino acids.

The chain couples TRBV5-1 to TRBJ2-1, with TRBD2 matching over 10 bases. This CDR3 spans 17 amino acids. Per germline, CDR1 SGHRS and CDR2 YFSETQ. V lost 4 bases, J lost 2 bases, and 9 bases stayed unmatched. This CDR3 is CASSGQAGGPPYNEQFF. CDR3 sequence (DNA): TGCGCCAGCAGCGGGCAAGCGGGAGGGCCGCCCTACAATGAGCAGTTCTTC.